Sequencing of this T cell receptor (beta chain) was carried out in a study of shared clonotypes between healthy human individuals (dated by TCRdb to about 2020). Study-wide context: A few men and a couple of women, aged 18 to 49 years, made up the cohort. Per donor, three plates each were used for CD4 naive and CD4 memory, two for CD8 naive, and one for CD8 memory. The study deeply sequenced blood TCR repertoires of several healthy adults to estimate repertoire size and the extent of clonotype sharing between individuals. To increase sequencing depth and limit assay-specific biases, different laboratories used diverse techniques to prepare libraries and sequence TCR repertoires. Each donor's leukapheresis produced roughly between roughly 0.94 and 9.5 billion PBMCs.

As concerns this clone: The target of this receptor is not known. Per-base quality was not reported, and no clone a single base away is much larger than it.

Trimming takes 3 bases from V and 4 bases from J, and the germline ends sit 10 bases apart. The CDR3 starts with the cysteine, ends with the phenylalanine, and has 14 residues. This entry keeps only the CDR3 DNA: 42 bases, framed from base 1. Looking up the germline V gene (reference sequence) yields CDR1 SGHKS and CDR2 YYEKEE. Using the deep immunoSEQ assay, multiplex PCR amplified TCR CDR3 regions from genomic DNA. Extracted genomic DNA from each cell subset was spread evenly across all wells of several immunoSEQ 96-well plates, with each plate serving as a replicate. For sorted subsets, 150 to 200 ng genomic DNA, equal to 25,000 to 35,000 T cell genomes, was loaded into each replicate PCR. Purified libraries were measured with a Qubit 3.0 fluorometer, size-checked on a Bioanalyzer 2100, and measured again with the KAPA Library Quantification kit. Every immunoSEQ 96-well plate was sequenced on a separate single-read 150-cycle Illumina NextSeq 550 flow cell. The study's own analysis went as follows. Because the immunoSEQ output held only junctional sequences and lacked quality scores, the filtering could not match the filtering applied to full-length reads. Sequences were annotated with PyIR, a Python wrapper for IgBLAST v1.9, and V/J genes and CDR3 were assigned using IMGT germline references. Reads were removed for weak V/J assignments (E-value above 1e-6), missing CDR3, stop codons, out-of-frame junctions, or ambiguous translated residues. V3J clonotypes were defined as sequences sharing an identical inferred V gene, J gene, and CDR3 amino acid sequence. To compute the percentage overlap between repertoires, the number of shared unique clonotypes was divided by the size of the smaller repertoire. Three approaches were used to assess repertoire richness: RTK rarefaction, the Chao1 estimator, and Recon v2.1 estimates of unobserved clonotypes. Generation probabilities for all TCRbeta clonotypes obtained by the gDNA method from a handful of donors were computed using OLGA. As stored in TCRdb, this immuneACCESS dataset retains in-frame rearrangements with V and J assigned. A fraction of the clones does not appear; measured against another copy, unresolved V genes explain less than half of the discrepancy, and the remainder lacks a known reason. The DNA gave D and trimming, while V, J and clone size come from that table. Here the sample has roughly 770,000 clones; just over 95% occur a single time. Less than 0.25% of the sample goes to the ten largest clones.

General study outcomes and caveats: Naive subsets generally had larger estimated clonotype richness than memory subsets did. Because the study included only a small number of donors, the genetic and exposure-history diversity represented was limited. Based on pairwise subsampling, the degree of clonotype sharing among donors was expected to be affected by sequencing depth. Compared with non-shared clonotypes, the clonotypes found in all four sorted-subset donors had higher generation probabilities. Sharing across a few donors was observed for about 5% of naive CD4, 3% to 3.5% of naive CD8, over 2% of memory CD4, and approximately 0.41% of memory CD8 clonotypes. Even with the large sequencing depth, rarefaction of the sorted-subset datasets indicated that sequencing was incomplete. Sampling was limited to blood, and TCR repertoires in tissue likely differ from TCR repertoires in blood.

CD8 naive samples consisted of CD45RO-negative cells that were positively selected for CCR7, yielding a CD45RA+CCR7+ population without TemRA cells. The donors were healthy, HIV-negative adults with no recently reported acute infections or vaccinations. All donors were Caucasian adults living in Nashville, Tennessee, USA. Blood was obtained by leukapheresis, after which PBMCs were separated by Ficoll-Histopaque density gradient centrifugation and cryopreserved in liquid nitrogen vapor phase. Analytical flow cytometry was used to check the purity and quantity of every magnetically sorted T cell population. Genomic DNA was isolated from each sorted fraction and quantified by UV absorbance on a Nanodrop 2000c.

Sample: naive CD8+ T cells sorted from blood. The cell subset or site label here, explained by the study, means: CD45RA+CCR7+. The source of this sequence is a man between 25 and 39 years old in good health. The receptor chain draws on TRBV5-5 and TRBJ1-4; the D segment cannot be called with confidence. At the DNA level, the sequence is TGTGCCAGCAGCTCCCGGGGTCTTAATGAAAAACTGTTTTTT. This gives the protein CASSSRGLNEKLFF.